The T cell receptor beta chain under discussion was sequenced for a study of blood T cells in healthy people across ages. Through a sample-barcoded 5' primer and a J-beta primer mix, a second PCR was run for roughly 7 to 12 cycles. TCRdb reanalysed the 5' RACE reads using MiXCR and keeps one entry per CDR3 protein. The sample lists 650,000 to 800,000 distinct CDR3 sequences; roughly 44% were seen once. Regarding this clonotype: The antigen is undetermined.

Study-level results: With unsorted PBMCs, a conclusive comparison of naive versus antigen-experienced cells was not possible.

The origin of this receptor is a man aged 55 to 69 in good health. The sample taken for sequencing was blood.

CDR3 loop: CASSPSTSQGSAGYTF. The CDR3 nucleotides are TGCGCCAGCAGCCCCTCCACCTCGCAGGGGTCGGCTGGCTACACCTTC. The V call is TRBV5-1, the J call TRBJ1-2, with a tentative D call TRBD1 (6 bases). The CDR3 is 16 amino acids. The V gene's germline CDR1 is SGHRS and CDR2 YFSETQ. Trimming took off 4 bases at V and 7 bases at J, with 23 bases between the two ends.